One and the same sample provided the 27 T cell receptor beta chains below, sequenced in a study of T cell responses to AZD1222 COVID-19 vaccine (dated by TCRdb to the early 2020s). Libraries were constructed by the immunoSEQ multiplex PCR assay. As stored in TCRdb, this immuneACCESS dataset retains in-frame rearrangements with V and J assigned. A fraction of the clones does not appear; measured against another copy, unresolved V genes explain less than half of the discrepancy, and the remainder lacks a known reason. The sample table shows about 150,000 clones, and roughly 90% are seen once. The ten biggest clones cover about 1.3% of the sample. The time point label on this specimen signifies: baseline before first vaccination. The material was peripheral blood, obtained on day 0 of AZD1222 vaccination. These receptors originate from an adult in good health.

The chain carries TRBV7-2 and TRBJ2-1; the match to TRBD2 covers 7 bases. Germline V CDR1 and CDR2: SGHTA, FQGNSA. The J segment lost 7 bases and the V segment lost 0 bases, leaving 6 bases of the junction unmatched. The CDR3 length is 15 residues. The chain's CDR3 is CASSLAGGTFNEQFF. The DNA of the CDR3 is TGTGCCAGCAGCTTAGCGGGAGGGACTTTTAATGAGCAGTTCTTC.

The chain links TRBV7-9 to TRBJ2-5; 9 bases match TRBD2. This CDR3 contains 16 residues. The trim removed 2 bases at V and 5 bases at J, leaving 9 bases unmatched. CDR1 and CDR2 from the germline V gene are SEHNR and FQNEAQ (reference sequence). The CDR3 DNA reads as TGTGCCAGCAGCTTAAGTGCGGGAGGGCCCAGGGAGACCCAGTACTTC. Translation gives CASSLSAGGPRETQYF.

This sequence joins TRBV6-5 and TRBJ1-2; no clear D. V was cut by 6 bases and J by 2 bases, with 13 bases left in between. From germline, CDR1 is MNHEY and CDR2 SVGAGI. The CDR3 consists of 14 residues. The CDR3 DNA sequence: TGTGCCAGCAGGCCTACCGGTCTAAACTATGGCTACACCTTC. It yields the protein CASRPTGLNYGYTF.

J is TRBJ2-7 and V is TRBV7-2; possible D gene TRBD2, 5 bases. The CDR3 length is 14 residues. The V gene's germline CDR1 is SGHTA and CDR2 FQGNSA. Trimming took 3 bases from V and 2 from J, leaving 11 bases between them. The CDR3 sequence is CASSFQLDTYEQYF. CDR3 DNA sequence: TGTGCCAGCAGCTTTCAACTAGATACCTACGAGCAGTACTTC.

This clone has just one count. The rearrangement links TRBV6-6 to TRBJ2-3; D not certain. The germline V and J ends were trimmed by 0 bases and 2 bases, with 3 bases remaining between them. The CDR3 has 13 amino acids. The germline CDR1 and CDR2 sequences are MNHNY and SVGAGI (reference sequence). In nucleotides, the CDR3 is TGTGCCAGCAGTTACTCGAACACAGATACGCAGTATTTT. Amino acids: CASSYSNTDTQYF.

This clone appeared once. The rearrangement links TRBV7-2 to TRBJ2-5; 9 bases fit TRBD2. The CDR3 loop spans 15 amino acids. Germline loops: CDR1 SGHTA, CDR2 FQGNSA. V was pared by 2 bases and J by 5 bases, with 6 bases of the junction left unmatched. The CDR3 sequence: CASSLKLAGRETQYF. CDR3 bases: TGTGCCAGCAGCTTAAAGCTAGCGGGGAGGGAGACCCAGTACTTC.

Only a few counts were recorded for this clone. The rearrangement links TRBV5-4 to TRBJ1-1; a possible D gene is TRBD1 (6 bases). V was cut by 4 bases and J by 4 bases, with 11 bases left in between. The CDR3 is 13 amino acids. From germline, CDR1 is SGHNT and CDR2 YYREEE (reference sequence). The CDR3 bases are TGTGCCAGCAGCCGTGGGGGGGCCACTGAAGCTTTCTTT. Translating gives CASSRGGATEAFF.

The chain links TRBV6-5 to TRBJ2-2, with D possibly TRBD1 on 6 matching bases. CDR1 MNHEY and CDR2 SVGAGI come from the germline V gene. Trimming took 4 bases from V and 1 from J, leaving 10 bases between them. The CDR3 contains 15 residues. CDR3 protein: CASSFWTENTGELFF. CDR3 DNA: TGTGCCAGCAGTTTTTGGACAGAGAACACCGGGGAGCTGTTTTTT.

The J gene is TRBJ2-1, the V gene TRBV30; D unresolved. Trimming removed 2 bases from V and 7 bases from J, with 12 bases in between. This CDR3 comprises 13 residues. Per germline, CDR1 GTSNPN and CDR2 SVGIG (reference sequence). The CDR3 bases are TGTGCCTGGAGTTTATTACGCGATAATGAGCAGTTCTTC. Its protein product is CAWSLLRDNEQFF. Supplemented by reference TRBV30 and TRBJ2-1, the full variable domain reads SQTIHQWPATLVQPVGSPLSLECTVEGTSNPNLYWYRQAAGRGLQLLFYSVGIGQISSEVPQNLSASRPQDRQFILSSKKLLLSDSGFYLCAWSLLRDNEQFFGPGTRLTVL.

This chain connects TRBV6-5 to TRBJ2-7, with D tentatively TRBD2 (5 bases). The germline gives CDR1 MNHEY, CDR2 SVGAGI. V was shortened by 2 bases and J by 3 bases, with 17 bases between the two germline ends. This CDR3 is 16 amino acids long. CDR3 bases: TGTGCCAGCAGTTACATAGTCGGGGAATTCCTCTACGAGCAGTACTTC. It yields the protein CASSYIVGEFLYEQYF.

The CDR3 region has the DNA TGTGCCAGCAGCTTATCCCCCCGACCTTTTTACGAGCAGTACTTC. Translating gives CASSLSPRPFYEQYF. The chain uses TRBV11-1 and TRBJ2-7; D is unresolved. V lost 2 bases and J 4 bases, leaving 15 bases between the germline ends. The CDR3 is 15 amino acids. Germline V CDR1 and CDR2: SGHAT, FQDESV (reference sequence).

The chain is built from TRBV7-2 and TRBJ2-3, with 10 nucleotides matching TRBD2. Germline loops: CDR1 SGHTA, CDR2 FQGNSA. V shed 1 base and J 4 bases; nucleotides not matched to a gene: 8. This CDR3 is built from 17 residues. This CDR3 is CASSLVGASGSPDTQYF. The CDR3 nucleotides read TGTGCCAGCAGCTTAGTGGGGGCTAGCGGGAGCCCAGATACGCAGTATTTT.

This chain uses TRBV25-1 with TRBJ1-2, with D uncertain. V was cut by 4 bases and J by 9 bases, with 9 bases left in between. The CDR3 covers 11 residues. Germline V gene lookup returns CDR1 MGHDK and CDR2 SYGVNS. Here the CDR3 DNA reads TGTGCCAGCAGTGTACTCCGTAGCTACACCTTC. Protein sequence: CASSVLRSYTF.

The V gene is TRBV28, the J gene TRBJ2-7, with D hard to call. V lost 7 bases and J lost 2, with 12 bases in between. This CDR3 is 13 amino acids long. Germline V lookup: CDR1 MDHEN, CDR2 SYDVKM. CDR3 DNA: TGTGCCAGCAATTCCGGGCCAACCTACGAGCAGTACTTC. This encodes CASNSGPTYEQYF.

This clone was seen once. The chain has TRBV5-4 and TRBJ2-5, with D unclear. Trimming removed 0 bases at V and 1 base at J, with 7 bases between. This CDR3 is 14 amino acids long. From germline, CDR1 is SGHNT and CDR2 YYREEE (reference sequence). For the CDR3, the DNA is TGTGCCAGCAGCTTGGAAAACAGCCAAGAGACCCAGTACTTC. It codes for CASSLENSQETQYF.

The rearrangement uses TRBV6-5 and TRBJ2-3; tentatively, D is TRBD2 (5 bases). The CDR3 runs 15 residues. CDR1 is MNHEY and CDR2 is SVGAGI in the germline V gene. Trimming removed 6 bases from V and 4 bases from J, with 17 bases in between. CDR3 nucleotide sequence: TGTGCCAGCAGCCGCGGGTCGGGGTTGGCAGATACGCAGTATTTT. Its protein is CASSRGSGLADTQYF.

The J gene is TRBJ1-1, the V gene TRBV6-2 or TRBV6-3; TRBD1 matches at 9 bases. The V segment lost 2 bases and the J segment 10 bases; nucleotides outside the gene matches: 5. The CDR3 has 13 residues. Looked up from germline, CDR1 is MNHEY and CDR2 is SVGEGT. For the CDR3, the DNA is TGTGCCAGCAGTTACGGGGACAGGGTTTCAGCTTTCTTT. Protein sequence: CASSYGDRVSAFF.

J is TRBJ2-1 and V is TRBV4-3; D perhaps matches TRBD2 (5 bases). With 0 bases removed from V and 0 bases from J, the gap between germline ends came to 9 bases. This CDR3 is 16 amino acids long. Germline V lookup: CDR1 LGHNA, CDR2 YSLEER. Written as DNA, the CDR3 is TGCGCCAGCAGCCAAGATCTGGGGAGCTCCTACAATGAGCAGTTCTTC. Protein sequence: CASSQDLGSSYNEQFF.

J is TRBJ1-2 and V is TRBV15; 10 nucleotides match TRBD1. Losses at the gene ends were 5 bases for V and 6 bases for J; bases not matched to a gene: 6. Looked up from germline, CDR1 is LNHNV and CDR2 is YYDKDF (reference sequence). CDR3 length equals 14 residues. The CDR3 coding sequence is TGTGCCACCAGCTATGACAGGGGGCCGAATGGCTACACCTTC. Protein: CATSYDRGPNGYTF.

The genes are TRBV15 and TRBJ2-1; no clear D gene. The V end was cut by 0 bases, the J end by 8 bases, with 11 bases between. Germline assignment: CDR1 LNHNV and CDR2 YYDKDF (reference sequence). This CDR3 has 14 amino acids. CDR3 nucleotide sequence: TGTGCCACCAGCAGAGATCGGCTAGATGATGAGCAGTTCTTC. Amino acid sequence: CATSRDRLDDEQFF.

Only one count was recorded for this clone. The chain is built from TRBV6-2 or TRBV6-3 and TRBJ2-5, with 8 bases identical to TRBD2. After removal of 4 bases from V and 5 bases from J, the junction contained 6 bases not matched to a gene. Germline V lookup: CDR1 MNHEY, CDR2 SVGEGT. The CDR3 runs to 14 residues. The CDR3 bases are TGTGCCAGCAGTTTGGGACTAGGTTGGGAGACCCAGTACTTC. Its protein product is CASSLGLGWETQYF.

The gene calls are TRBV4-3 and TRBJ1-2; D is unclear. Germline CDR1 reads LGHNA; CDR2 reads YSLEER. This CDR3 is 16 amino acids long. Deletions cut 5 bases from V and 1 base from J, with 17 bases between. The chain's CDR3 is CASSSPGIFSNYGYTF. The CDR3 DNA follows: TGCGCCAGCAGCTCGCCCGGGATCTTTAGTAACTATGGCTACACCTTC.

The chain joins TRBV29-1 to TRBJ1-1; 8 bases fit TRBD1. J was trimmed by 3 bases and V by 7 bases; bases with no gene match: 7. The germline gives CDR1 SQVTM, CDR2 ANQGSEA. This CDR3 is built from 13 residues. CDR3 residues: CSAKLTGDTEAFF. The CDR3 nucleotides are TGCAGCGCAAAGCTGACAGGGGACACTGAAGCTTTCTTT.

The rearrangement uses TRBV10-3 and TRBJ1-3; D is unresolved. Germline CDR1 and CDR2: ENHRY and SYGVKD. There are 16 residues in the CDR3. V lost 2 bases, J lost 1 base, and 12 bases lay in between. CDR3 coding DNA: TGTGCCATCAGTGAGCCGAATACCTTATCTGGAAACACCATATATTTT. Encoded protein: CAISEPNTLSGNTIYF.

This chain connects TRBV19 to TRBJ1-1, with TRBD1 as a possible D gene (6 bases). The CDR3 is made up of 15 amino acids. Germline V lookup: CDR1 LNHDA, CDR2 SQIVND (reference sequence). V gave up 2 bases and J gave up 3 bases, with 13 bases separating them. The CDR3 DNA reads TGTGCCAGTAGTATAAACAGGGCGGAGGACACTGAAGCTTTCTTT. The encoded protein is CASSINRAEDTEAFF.

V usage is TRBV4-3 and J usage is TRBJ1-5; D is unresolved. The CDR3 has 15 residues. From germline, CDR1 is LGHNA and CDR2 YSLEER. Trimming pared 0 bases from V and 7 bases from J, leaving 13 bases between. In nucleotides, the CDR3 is TGCGCCAGCAGCCAAGATCCCAAAAAGCGGCAGCCCCAGCATTTT. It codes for CASSQDPKKRQPQHF.

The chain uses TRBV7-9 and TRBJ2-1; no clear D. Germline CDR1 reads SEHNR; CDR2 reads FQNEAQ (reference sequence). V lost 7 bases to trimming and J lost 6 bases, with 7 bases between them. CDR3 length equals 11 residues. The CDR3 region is CASINSNEQFF. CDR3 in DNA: TGTGCCAGCATAAACTCCAATGAGCAGTTCTTC.